The 14 T cell receptor beta chains below were found in one sample sequenced in a study of blood T cell repertoires in COVID-19. The repertoire was sequenced with immunoSEQ multiplex PCR; TCRdb's copy has only in-frame clones and lacks some. Seen here are some 150,000 clones, roughly nine tenths observed once, and the top ten hold less than 3%. Specimen: peripheral blood. The source is a man aged 60-69 years with acute or convalescent COVID-19.

This clone appeared once. The chain employs TRBV3-1 (or the pseudogene TRBV3-2) and TRBJ2-7, with 10 nucleotides matching TRBD1. Germline values: CDR1 LGHDT, CDR2 YNNKEL (reference sequence). The CDR3 totals 15 residues. After removal of 1 base from V and 6 bases from J, the junction contained 6 bases not matched to a gene. CDR3 amino acids: CASSQGQGARGEQYF. The CDR3 DNA reads as TGTGCCAGCAGCCAAGGACAGGGGGCCAGAGGCGAGCAGTACTTC.

The rearrangement uses TRBV6-6 and TRBJ2-3; maybe TRBD2 (5 bases). Trimming cost V 7 bases and J 1 base, with 9 bases left between them. Germline V gene lookup returns CDR1 MNHNY and CDR2 SVGAGI (reference sequence). This CDR3 has 13 residues. This CDR3 reads CASNQEGTDTQYF. Here the CDR3 DNA reads TGTGCCAGCAACCAGGAGGGCACAGATACGCAGTATTTT.

The rearrangement joins TRBV15 to TRBJ1-1; the D is unclear. From germline, CDR1 is LNHNV and CDR2 YYDKDF (reference sequence). With 4 bases removed from V and 5 bases from J, the gap between germline ends came to 8 bases. The CDR3 sequence is 12 residues long. CDR3: CATSITGTEAFF. In DNA, the CDR3 is TGTGCCACCAGCATAACGGGGACTGAAGCTTTCTTT. Full variable domain (remainder filled in from reference TRBV15 and TRBJ1-1): DAMVIQNPRYQVTQFGKPVTLSCSQTLNHNVMYWYQQKSSQAPKLLFHYYDKDFNNEADTPDNFQSRRPNTSFCFLDIRSPGLGDTAMYLCATSITGTEAFFGQGTRLTVV.

This chain joins TRBV7-2 and TRBJ2-3; 10 bases are a match to TRBD2. This CDR3 comprises 16 residues. V gave up 5 bases and J gave up 3 bases; unmatched junction bases: 8. Germline CDR1 reads SGHTA; CDR2 reads FQGNSA. CDR3 amino acids: CASSTLGLASTDTQYF. The CDR3 nucleotides are TGTGCCAGCAGCACCCTGGGACTAGCGTCGACAGATACGCAGTATTTT.

The chain links TRBV2 to TRBJ2-2; a possible D gene is TRBD2 (7 bases). V was shortened by 5 bases and J by 6 bases, with 13 bases between the two germline ends. Per germline, CDR1 SNHLY and CDR2 FYNNEI. The CDR3 sequence is 14 residues long. Written as DNA, the CDR3 is TGTGCCAGCAGTCCACAGGGAGGGGCCGGGGAGCTGTTTTTT. This translates into CASSPQGGAGELFF.

This clone was recorded only once. The chain combines TRBV19 with TRBJ1-5, with a tentative D call TRBD1 (5 bases). Between the trimmed V and J ends, which lost 6 bases and 4 bases, there was a span of 16 bases. Germline CDR1 reads LNHDA; CDR2 reads SQIVND (reference sequence). This CDR3 region has 15 residues. CDR3 sequence reads: CASRTTGKGNQPQHF. CDR3 in DNA: TGTGCCAGTAGAACAACAGGCAAAGGAAATCAGCCCCAGCATTTT.

V is TRBV7-2 and J is TRBJ1-2, with D perhaps matching TRBD1 (5 bases). The CDR3 sequence is 14 residues long. Trimming removed 3 bases at V and 4 bases at J, with 12 bases between. CDR1 and CDR2 from the germline V gene are SGHTA and FQGNSA. The CDR3 here is CASSFRQSSYGYTF. The CDR3, as DNA: TGTGCCAGCAGCTTCCGACAGAGCTCCTATGGCTACACCTTC.

The J gene is TRBJ2-1, the V gene TRBV19; no firm D call. Germline assignment: CDR1 LNHDA and CDR2 SQIVND (reference sequence). V lost 5 bases and J lost 0, with 14 bases in between. CDR3 length equals 16 residues. Here the CDR3 DNA reads TGTGCCAGTAGTGGCATTCCCTTAAGCTCCTACAATGAGCAGTTCTTC. This sequence encodes CASSGIPLSSYNEQFF.

The rearrangement uses TRBV4-2 and TRBJ2-3; 11 bases match TRBD2. V lost 0 bases, J lost 9 bases, and 8 bases stayed unmatched. From germline, CDR1 is LGHNA and CDR2 YNFKEQ. The CDR3 runs to 16 residues. The CDR3 loop is CASSQELAGGPGTQYF. The CDR3 bases are TGTGCCAGCAGCCAAGAATTAGCGGGGGGGCCGGGCACGCAGTATTTT.

This chain uses TRBV25-1 with TRBJ2-1; 8 bases agree with TRBD1. The CDR3 is made up of 14 amino acids. V was clipped by 4 bases and J by 4 bases; unmatched bases: 3. Germline V gene lookup returns CDR1 MGHDK and CDR2 SYGVNS. The CDR3 bases are TGTGCCAGCAGTGGAAGGGACAGGTACAATGAGCAGTTCTTC. Translation: CASSGRDRYNEQFF.

The chain employs TRBV5-1 and TRBJ2-1; 8 bases map to TRBD1. Germline V lookup: CDR1 SGHRS, CDR2 YFSETQ. The CDR3 spans 15 residues. V dropped 3 bases and J dropped 8; count of bases not matched to a gene: 10. CDR3 region: CASSSTGTGLDEQFF. Written as DNA, the CDR3 is TGCGCCAGCAGCTCTACCGGGACAGGTCTCGATGAGCAGTTCTTC.

The chain joins TRBV5-6 to TRBJ2-3; possibly TRBD2 for D (6 bases). The germline V gene encodes CDR1 SGHDT and CDR2 YYEEEE. The CDR3 spans 15 residues. V was trimmed by 7 bases and J by 3 bases, leaving 18 bases between them. This chain's CDR3 is CASSLGGLRTDTQYF. The CDR3 DNA reads as TGTGCCAGCTCACTCGGGGGACTTAGAACAGATACGCAGTATTTT.

This clone came up once. CDR3 DNA: TGCGCCAGCAGCGAGCGACCTGCCTCAGGGTCCTACAATGAGCAGTTCTTC. Its translation: CASSERPASGSYNEQFF. The V gene is TRBV5-1, the J gene TRBJ2-1; perhaps TRBD1 as D (5 bases). This CDR3 comprises 17 residues. Germline lookup yields CDR1 SGHRS and CDR2 YFSETQ. Trimming took 4 bases from V and 1 from J, leaving 18 bases between them.

This clone was picked up a small number of times. This chain connects TRBV4-1 to TRBJ2-7; D perhaps matches TRBD2 (7 bases). Trimming removed 0 bases from V and 2 bases from J, with 20 bases in between. Germline CDR1 and CDR2: MGHRA and YSYEKL. This CDR3 has 18 residues. Here the CDR3 reads CASSQEYAVGGAPYEQYF. In DNA form, the CDR3 reads TGCGCCAGCAGCCAAGAATATGCGGTAGGGGGGGCGCCCTACGAGCAGTACTTC.